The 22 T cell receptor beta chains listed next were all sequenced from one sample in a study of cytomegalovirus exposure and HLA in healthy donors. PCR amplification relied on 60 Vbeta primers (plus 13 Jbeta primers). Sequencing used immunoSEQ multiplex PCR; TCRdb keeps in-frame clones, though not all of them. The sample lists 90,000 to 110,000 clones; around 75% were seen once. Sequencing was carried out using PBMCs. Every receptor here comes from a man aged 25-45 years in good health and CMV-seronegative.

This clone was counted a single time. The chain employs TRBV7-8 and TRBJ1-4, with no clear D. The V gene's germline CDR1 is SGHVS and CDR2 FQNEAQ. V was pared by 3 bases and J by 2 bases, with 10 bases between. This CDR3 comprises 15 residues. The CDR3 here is CASSLAAATNEKLFF. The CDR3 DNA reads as TGTGCCAGCAGCTTGGCGGCGGCCACTAATGAAAAACTGTTTTTT.

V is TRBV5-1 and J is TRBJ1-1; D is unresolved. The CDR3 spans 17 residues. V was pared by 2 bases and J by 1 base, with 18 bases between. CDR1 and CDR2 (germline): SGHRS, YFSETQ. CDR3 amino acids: CASSLVASPSGNTEAFF. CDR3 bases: TGCGCCAGCAGCTTAGTTGCCAGCCCCAGCGGGAACACTGAAGCTTTCTTT.

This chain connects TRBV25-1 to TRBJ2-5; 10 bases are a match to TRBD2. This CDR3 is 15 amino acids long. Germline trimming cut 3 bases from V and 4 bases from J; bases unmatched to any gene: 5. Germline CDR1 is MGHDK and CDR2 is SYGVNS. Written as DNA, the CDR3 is TGTGCCAGCAGTGATCAAAGCGGGGGGGGAGAGACCCAGTACTTC. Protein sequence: CASSDQSGGGETQYF.

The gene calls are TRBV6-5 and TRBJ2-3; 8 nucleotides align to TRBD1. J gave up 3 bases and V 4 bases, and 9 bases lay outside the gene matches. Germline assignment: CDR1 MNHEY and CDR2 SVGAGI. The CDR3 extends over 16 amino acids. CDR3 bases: TGTGCCAGCAGTTCAGGGCAGGGGGCAGTGACAGATACGCAGTATTTT. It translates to CASSSGQGAVTDTQYF.

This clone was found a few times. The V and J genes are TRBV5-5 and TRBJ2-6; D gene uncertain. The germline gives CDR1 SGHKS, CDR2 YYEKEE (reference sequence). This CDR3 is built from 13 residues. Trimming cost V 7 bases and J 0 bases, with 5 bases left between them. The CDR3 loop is CASAISGANVLTF. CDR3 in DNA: TGTGCCAGCGCGATCTCTGGGGCCAACGTCCTGACTTTC.

The CDR3 coding sequence is TGTGCCAGCAGCAGGACAGGGAGAGACACTGAAGCTTTCTTT. Encoded protein: CASSRTGRDTEAFF. V is TRBV5-6 and J is TRBJ1-1; 8 bases fit TRBD1. The length of the CDR3 is 14 residues. Trimming took 4 bases from V and 3 from J; bases not matched to a gene: 5. CDR1 and CDR2 (germline): SGHDT, YYEEEE.

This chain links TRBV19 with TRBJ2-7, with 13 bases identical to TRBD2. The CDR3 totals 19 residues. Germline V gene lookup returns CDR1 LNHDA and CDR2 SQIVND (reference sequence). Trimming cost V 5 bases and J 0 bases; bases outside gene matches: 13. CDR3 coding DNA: TGTGCCAGTAGTGTGAGGGGAGAACTAGCGGGAGGGTTCTCCTACGAGCAGTACTTC. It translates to CASSVRGELAGGFSYEQYF.

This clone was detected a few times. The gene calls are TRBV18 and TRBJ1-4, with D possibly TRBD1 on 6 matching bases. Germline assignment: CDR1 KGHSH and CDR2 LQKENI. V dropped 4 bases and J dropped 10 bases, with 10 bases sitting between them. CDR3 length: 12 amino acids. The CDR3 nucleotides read TGTGCCAGCTCACGACAGGAGAGAAAACTGTTTTTT. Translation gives CASSRQERKLFF.

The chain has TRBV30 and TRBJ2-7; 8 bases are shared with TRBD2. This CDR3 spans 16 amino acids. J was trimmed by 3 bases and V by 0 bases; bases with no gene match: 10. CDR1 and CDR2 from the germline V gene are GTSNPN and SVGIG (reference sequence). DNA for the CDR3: TGTGCCTGGAGTGTGACCGGCGGACTAGCTGGCTACGAGCAGTACTTC. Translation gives CAWSVTGGLAGYEQYF.

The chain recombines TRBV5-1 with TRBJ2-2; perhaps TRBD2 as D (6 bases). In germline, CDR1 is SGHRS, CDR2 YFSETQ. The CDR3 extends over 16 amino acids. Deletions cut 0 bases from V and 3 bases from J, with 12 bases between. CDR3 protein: CASSLVGGMDTGELFF. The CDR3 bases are TGCGCCAGCAGCTTGGTGGGGGGAATGGACACCGGGGAGCTGTTTTTT.

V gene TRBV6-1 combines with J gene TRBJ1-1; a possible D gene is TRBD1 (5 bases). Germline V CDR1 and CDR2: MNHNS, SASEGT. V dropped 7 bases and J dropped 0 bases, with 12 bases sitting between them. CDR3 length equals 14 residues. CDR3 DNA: TGTGCCAGCACCCCGGGGGTAGTGAACACTGAAGCTTTCTTT. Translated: CASTPGVVNTEAFF.

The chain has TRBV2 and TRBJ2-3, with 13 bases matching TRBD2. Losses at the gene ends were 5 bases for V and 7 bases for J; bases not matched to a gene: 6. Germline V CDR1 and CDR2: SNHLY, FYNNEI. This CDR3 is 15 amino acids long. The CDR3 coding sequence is TGTGCCAGCAGTCCAACTAGCGGGGGGGCGAATACGCAGTATTTT. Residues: CASSPTSGGANTQYF.

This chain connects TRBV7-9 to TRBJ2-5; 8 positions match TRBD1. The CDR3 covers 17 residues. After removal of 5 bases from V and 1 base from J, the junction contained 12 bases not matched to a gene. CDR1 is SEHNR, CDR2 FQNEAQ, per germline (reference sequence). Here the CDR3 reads CASSPTLGTGVQETQYF. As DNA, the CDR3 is TGTGCCAGCAGCCCGACCCTCGGGACAGGAGTCCAAGAGACCCAGTACTTC.

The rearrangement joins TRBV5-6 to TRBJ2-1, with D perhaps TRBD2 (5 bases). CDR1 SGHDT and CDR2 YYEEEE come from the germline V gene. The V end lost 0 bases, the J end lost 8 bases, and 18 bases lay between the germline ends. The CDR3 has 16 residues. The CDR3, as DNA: TGTGCCAGCAGCTTGGCGTCTAGCCGGTACATCTATGAGCAGTTCTTC. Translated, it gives CASSLASSRYIYEQFF.

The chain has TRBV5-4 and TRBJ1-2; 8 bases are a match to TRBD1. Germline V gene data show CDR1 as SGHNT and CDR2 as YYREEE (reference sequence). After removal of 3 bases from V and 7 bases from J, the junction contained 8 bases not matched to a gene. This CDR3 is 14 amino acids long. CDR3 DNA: TGTGCCAGCAGCTACGACAGGGGAGTGGGTGGCTACACCTTC. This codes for CASSYDRGVGGYTF.

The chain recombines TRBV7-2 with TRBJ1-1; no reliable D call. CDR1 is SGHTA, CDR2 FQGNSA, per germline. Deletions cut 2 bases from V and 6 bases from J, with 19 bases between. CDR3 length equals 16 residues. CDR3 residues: CASSLNVGSMRSEAFF. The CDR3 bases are TGTGCCAGCAGCTTAAACGTCGGCTCGATGAGGTCTGAAGCTTTCTTT.

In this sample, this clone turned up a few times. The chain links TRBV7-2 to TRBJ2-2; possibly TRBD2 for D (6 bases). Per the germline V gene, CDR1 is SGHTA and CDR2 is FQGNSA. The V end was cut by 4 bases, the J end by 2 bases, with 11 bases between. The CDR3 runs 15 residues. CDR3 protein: CASSSGLPNTGELFF. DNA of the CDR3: TGTGCCAGCAGCTCGGGACTCCCAAACACCGGGGAGCTGTTTTTT. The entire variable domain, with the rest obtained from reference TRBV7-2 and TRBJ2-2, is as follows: GAGVSQSPSNKVTEKGKDVELRCDPISGHTALYWYRQSLGQGLEFLIYFQGNSAPDKSGLPSDRFSAERTGGSVSTLTIQRTQQEDSAVYLCASSSGLPNTGELFFGEGSRLTVL.

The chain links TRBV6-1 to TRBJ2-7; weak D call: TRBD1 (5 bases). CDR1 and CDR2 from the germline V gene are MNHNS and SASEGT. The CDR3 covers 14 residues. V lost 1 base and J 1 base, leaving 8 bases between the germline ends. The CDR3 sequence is CASSEGRQSYEQYF. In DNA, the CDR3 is TGTGCCAGCAGTGAAGGCCGACAGTCCTACGAGCAGTACTTC.

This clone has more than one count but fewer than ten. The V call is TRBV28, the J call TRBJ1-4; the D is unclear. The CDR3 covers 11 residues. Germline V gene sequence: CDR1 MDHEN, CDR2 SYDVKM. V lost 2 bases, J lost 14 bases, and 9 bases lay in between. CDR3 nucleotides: TGTGCCAGCAGTTTAAGACTTTCCCTGTTTTTT. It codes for CASSLRLSLFF.

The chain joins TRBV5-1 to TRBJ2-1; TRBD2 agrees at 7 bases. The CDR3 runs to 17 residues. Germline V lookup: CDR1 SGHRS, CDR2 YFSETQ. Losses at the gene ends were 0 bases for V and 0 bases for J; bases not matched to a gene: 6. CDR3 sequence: CASSLVNGGSSYNEQFF. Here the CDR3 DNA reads TGCGCCAGCAGCTTGGTGAACGGGGGGAGCTCCTACAATGAGCAGTTCTTC.

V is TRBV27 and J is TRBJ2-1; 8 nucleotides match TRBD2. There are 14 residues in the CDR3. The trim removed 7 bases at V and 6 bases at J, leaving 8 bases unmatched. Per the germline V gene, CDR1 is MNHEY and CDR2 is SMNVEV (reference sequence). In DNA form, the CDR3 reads TGTGCCAGCACCCCCTACGGGACTAGCAATGAGCAGTTCTTC. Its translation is CASTPYGTSNEQFF.

CDR3: CASSLDQGGTSRQNEQFF. As DNA, the CDR3 is TGTGCCAGCAGCTTAGATCAGGGTGGGACTAGCCGTCAAAATGAGCAGTTCTTC. The chain couples TRBV11-3 to TRBJ2-1; 9 bases are a match to TRBD2. Trimming at V came to 0 bases and at J to 7 bases, leaving 13 bases not matched to a gene. Germline CDR1 SGHNT, CDR2 YENEEA. The CDR3 sequence is 18 residues long.